The 22 T cell receptor beta chains below all came from one sample that was sequenced in a study of blood T cell repertoires in COVID-19. Assay: immunoSEQ multiplex PCR; the TCRdb copy retains only in-frame clones and omits some. The sample lists some 340,000 clones; 80% to 90% were seen once. The sample comprised PBMCs or T cells enriched from blood (not recorded which). These receptors came from a woman in her twenties or thirties who had recovered from COVID-19.

V is TRBV3-1 (or the pseudogene TRBV3-2) and J is TRBJ1-1; 7 nucleotides match TRBD1. The CDR3 runs 18 residues. Germline V gene data show CDR1 as LGHDT and CDR2 as YNNKEL (reference sequence). Trimming cost V 1 base and J 0 bases; bases outside gene matches: 11. CDR3 sequence (DNA): TGTGCCAGCAGCCAAGGTCCTGCAAACAGGGGAATGAACACTGAAGCTTTCTTT. Protein sequence: CASSQGPANRGMNTEAFF.

V is TRBV9 and J is TRBJ2-7, with 7 bases matching TRBD2. CDR1 is SGDLS, CDR2 YYNGEE, per germline. This CDR3 region has 16 residues. After removal of 4 bases from V and 3 bases from J, the junction contained 13 bases not matched to a gene. The CDR3: CASSLGGLTDYYEQYF. CDR3 in DNA: TGTGCCAGCAGCCTGGGGGGGTTAACCGATTACTACGAGCAGTACTTC.

The gene calls are TRBV19 and TRBJ2-4; the match to TRBD2 covers 12 bases. Germline lookup yields CDR1 LNHDA and CDR2 SQIVND (reference sequence). Trimming took 5 bases from V and 12 from J; bases not matched to a gene: 8. The length of the CDR3 is 14 residues. The CDR3 DNA reads as TGTGCCAGTAGTCCTCTATTGACTAGCGGGGGTCAGTACTTC. Translated, it gives CASSPLLTSGGQYF.

The chain combines TRBV7-2 with TRBJ1-5; 8 nucleotides match TRBD1. Trimming took 2 bases from V and 7 from J; bases not matched to a gene: 7. CDR1 and CDR2 (germline): SGHTA, FQGNSA. The CDR3 spans 15 residues. CDR3 nucleotides: TGTGCCAGCAGCTTATCAGGGGGCGAAGGGCAGCCCCAGCATTTT. Protein sequence: CASSLSGGEGQPQHF.

The V gene is TRBV5-6, the J gene TRBJ2-7; D call uncertain. The CDR3 runs 11 residues. Germline CDR1 and CDR2: SGHDT and YYEEEE. Trimming removed 2 bases at V and 5 bases at J, with 5 bases between. CDR3 residues: CASSFIDEQYF. CDR3 nucleotides: TGTGCCAGCAGCTTCATAGACGAGCAGTACTTC.

The V gene is TRBV4-1, the J gene TRBJ1-4; 7 bases match TRBD1. The germline V gene encodes CDR1 MGHRA and CDR2 YSYEKL. The CDR3 is made up of 13 amino acids. The V and J ends lost 6 bases and 8 bases, in that order; junction bases with no gene match: 6. The CDR3 sequence: CASRQGSGEKLFF. In DNA, the CDR3 is TGCGCCAGCAGACAGGGGTCGGGGGAAAAACTGTTTTTT.

The chain joins TRBV11-2 to TRBJ1-1; D unresolved. Per germline, CDR1 SGHAT and CDR2 FQNNGV. V lost 5 bases, J lost 1 base, and 11 bases lay in between. This CDR3 contains 14 residues. The CDR3 protein is CASSPPFRNTEAFF. The DNA for the CDR3 is TGTGCCAGCAGCCCGCCGTTCAGGAACACTGAAGCTTTCTTT.

This chain links TRBV28 with TRBJ1-6, with no clear D. CDR1 and CDR2 (germline): MDHEN, SYDVKM. V lost 2 bases and J lost 0, with 14 bases in between. CDR3 length: 18 residues. The CDR3: CASSLGWRGSSYNSPLHF. The CDR3 region has the DNA TGTGCCAGCAGTTTAGGATGGCGAGGGTCCTCCTATAATTCACCCCTCCACTTT.

This clone appeared a single time. The V call is TRBV15, the J call TRBJ2-1; D unresolved. V was shortened by 0 bases and J by 6 bases, with 6 bases between the two germline ends. Germline-derived CDR1 and CDR2 are LNHNV and YYDKDF (reference sequence). The CDR3 totals 13 residues. CDR3 amino acids: CATSRDRGNEQFF. CDR3 nucleotides: TGTGCCACCAGCAGAGATAGAGGCAATGAGCAGTTCTTC.

A note on this clone: The junction shows a germline mismatch at one end, possibly a read error. Other DNA variants within this sample encode the same CDR3. As DNA, the CDR3 is TGTGCTAGTAGTATAAGTTACTACCTCACAGATACGCAGTATTTT. Amino acids: CASSISYYLTDTQYF. The chain is built from TRBV19 and TRBJ2-3; D is uncertain. The CDR3 is 15 residues long. Germline loops: CDR1 LNHDA, CDR2 SQIVND (reference sequence). The full variable domain, in which reference TRBV19 and TRBJ2-3 provide the parts outside the CDR3, is DGGITQSPKYLFRKEGQNVTLSCEQNLNHDAMYWYRQDPGQGLRLIYYSQIVNDFQKGDIAEGYSVSREKKESFPLTVTSAQKNPTAFYLCASSISYYLTDTQYFGPGTRLTVL.

V and J are TRBV28 and TRBJ1-5; D gene uncertain. CDR1 is MDHEN and CDR2 is SYDVKM in the germline V gene. The length of the CDR3 is 12 residues. V was cut by 5 bases and J by 6 bases, with 8 bases left in between. Here the CDR3 DNA reads TGTGCCAGCAGTCCTCCAGGTCAGCCCCAGCATTTT. Encoded protein: CASSPPGQPQHF.

The chain combines TRBV6-5 with TRBJ1-2; 10 bases match TRBD1. This CDR3 is built from 15 residues. The junction had 8 bases not matched to a gene; V was cut back by 4 bases and J by 6 bases. Per germline, CDR1 MNHEY and CDR2 SVGAGI. CDR3 sequence: CASSFATGGFDGYTF. The DNA of the CDR3 is TGTGCCAGCAGTTTTGCGACAGGGGGCTTCGATGGCTACACCTTC.

This rearrangement joins TRBV7-9 to TRBJ1-6, with 11 bases matching TRBD1. Germline assignment: CDR1 SEHNR and CDR2 FQNEAQ (reference sequence). The junction had 6 bases not matched to a gene; V was cut back by 4 bases and J by 7 bases. CDR3 length: 16 amino acids. The CDR3 DNA is TGTGCCAGCAGCTCCACCGGGACAGGGGGAAATTCACCCCTCCACTTT. It codes for CASSSTGTGGNSPLHF. The full variable domain, its missing parts supplied by reference TRBV7-9 and TRBJ1-6, is DTGVSQNPRHKITKRGQNVTFRCDPISEHNRLYWYRQTLGQGPEFLTYFQNEAQLEKSRLLSDRFSAERPKGSFSTLEIQRTEQGDSAMYLCASSSTGTGGNSPLHFGNGTRLTVT.

The V and J genes are TRBV19 and TRBJ2-6; D ambiguous. Trimming pared 1 base from V and 0 bases from J, leaving 7 bases between. The length of the CDR3 is 16 residues. CDR1 LNHDA and CDR2 SQIVND come from the germline V gene (reference sequence). The CDR3: CASSIGRYSGANVLTF. The CDR3 nucleotides are TGTGCCAGTAGTATAGGCCGGTACTCTGGGGCCAACGTCCTGACTTTC. The full variable domain, in which reference TRBV19 and TRBJ2-6 provide the parts outside the CDR3, is DGGITQSPKYLFRKEGQNVTLSCEQNLNHDAMYWYRQDPGQGLRLIYYSQIVNDFQKGDIAEGYSVSREKKESFPLTVTSAQKNPTAFYLCASSIGRYSGANVLTFGAGSRLTVL.

The chain recombines TRBV7-9 with TRBJ2-3; TRBD2 agrees at 7 bases. Germline V CDR1 and CDR2: SEHNR, FQNEAQ (reference sequence). Trimming cost V 1 base and J 6 bases; bases outside gene matches: 10. The CDR3 contains 16 residues. The CDR3 DNA follows: TGTGCCAGCAGCTTAGGCACACTAGCGAGGCTGGATACGCAGTATTTT. Amino acids: CASSLGTLARLDTQYF.

This sequence joins TRBV2 and TRBJ1-2; 7 bases fit TRBD1. Germline V gene data show CDR1 as SNHLY and CDR2 as FYNNEI. This CDR3 comprises 17 residues. Unmatched junction bases numbered 18, after V lost 4 bases and J lost 7 bases. The CDR3 DNA reads TGTGCCAGCAGTGTCAGGCAGGGGGGCGCACGGCGAGGTGGCTACACCTTC. This translates into CASSVRQGGARRGGYTF.

V and J are TRBV3-1 (or the pseudogene TRBV3-2) and TRBJ2-7; D remains ambiguous. Germline V gene data show CDR1 as LGHDT and CDR2 as YNNKEL (reference sequence). The CDR3 contains 13 residues. The V end lost 3 bases, the J end lost 2 bases, and 8 bases lay between the germline ends. The CDR3 here is CASSQLEPYEQYF. DNA of the CDR3: TGTGCCAGCAGCCAGCTAGAGCCCTACGAGCAGTACTTC.

The chain has TRBV5-4 and TRBJ2-3, with D possibly matching TRBD2 (5 bases). The germline CDR1 and CDR2 sequences are SGHNT and YYREEE (reference sequence). V was shortened by 3 bases and J by 3 bases, with 17 bases between the two germline ends. There are 16 residues in the CDR3. The CDR3 reads CASSSSMRAVTDTQYF. CDR3 nucleotides: TGTGCCAGCAGCTCCTCCATGAGGGCCGTAACAGATACGCAGTATTTT.

V and J are TRBV5-1 and TRBJ1-2; no clear D gene. The CDR3 runs 17 residues. CDR1 SGHRS and CDR2 YFSETQ come from the germline V gene. Trimming pared 4 bases from V and 0 bases from J, leaving 19 bases between. In DNA, the CDR3 is TGCGCCAGCAGCCCCGTGGAAGGGAGCGGGACTAACTATGGCTACACCTTC. Its protein is CASSPVEGSGTNYGYTF.

V gene TRBV27 combines with J gene TRBJ1-2; 8 bases agree with TRBD1. Germline assignment: CDR1 MNHEY and CDR2 SMNVEV (reference sequence). The CDR3 is made up of 14 amino acids. J gave up 7 bases and V 6 bases, and 10 bases lay outside the gene matches. The CDR3 coding sequence is TGTGCCAGCAGCACAGGGGGAGTTTTGGGTGGCTACACCTTC. Residues: CASSTGGVLGGYTF.

On this clone: Other DNA sequences of this sample code for an identical CDR3. The rearrangement joins TRBV28 to TRBJ1-2; 9 nucleotides align to TRBD1. The V segment lost 5 bases and the J segment 2 bases; nucleotides outside the gene matches: 3. The CDR3 has 14 residues. Germline V gene sequence: CDR1 MDHEN, CDR2 SYDVKM. CDR3 amino acids: CASSPGTGNYGYTF. DNA for the CDR3: TGTGCCAGCAGTCCAGGGACAGGGAACTATGGCTACACCTTC.

The chain joins TRBV24-1 to TRBJ1-5; TRBD1 matches 8 bases. The CDR3 has 16 amino acids. With V trimmed by 2 bases and J by 3 bases, 5 bases remained unmatched. CDR1 and CDR2 (germline): KGHDR, SFDVKD. CDR3 coding DNA: TGTGCCACCAGTGATTCGCAGGGGGCCGCCAATCAGCCCCAGCATTTT. Translation: CATSDSQGAANQPQHF.